The sequence of this T cell receptor (beta chain) was determined in a study of T cells in Graves' hyperthyroidism and ophthalmopathy. Study outcomes and limitations: Expanded thyroid clonotypes (above 0.001) were mostly also found in blood.

This clonotype was picked up a small number of times. Its specificity is unknown. Regions amplified from RNA transcripts were the TCR beta CDR3 regions. HTBI primers were the set used in a first-round RT-PCR of the TCR CDR3. TCRdb re-analysed the multiplex PCR reads in MiXCR, keeping a single row per CDR3 protein. The sample includes some 440,000 distinct CDR3 sequences, around 16% of them seen just once. The V gene end was trimmed by 6 bases and the J gene end by 2 bases; junction bases not matched to a gene: 4. The CDR3 contains 15 residues. Germline CDR1 MNHEY, CDR2 SVGEGT. Clinicians diagnosed patients from clinical symptoms, serum thyroxine and TRAb, thyroid ultrasound and orbital computed tomography.

The chain joins TRBV6-2 or TRBV6-3 to TRBJ2-6, with 7 nucleotides matching TRBD2. The material sequenced was blood. The receptor was derived from a young woman with Graves' hyperthyroidism. The CDR3 region is CASRGLHAGANVLTF. CDR3 bases: TGTGCCAGCAGGGGACTACACGCTGGGGCCAACGTCCTGACTTTC.